This TCR beta chain is drawn from a study of cytomegalovirus exposure and HLA in healthy donors (TCRdb year 2017). For the wider study: The 650 to 800 repertoires of the first cohort and the approximately 130 validation repertoires were produced on the same platform, according to a later analysis. The study aimed to test whether cataloging public T cell receptors could reveal signatures of past pathogen exposure. A separate validation cohort of roughly 130 different subjects was used in addition to the approximately 700-subject first cohort. To predict cytomegalovirus infection status, the study combined high-throughput TCR immunosequencing, statistical association of individual TCRs with disease status, and machine learning.

To prepare the library, the immunoSEQ multiplex PCR assay was applied. The authors' pipeline ran thus. To diagnose cytomegalovirus status from the catalog of TCR beta chain sequences, a statistical classification framework was built. TCRdb re-hosts the immuneACCESS table, in-frame sequences only. Its copies lack some clones; in the studies checked, an unresolved V gene accounts for under half of them, and the cause for the rest is not known. The DNA gave D and trimming, while V, J and clone size come from that table. Here the sample has some 170,000 clones; around nine tenths occur a single time. The leading ten clones occupy about 2.5% of the sample. Study-level results and caveats: Across donors, most TCR sequences were observed very rarely, whereas some public TCRs were present in many individuals. A later analysis lacked HLA typing for the validation cohort, so it scored co-occurrence in that cohort across all 110 or so repertoires. In vitro tests confirmed that a few of the cytomegalovirus-associated TCR beta chains recognize cytomegalovirus antigens. In the study, approximately 160 TCR beta chains were listed as associated with cytomegalovirus. A later analysis found that TCRs clustered in the first cohort also tended to co-occur in the 120 or so validation repertoires, with just under 95% of cluster scores above 0. The authors suggested that the approach could potentially be generalized to other disease states and immunological phenotypes. Cytomegalovirus status was reported to be diagnosed by the classifier with high specificity and sensitivity in both the original and validation cohorts.

About this clone itself: The specificity of this receptor is unknown. No base qualities exist here, and no much larger clone lies one base off it.

The germline V gene (reference sequence) gives CDR1 as LNHDA and CDR2 as SQIVND. V gives up 6 bases and J gives up 4 bases, and the segment between their germline ends measures 15 bases. From the cysteine through the phenylalanine, the CDR3 covers 15 amino acids. Only the CDR3 DNA stays, 45 bases, in frame from base 1. The donors were included in the validation cohort of 120 subjects, a group kept apart from the roughly 700-subject first cohort. Sequencing was done on a sample of PBMCs. The chain is encoded by TRBV19 joined to TRBJ2-2; the D region possibly corresponds to TRBD1 (5 bases align). The sequence was obtained from a man aged 18 to 30 in good health and CMV-seropositive. The nucleotides read TGTGCCAGTAGCGGACACGGGTCGGTCACCGGGGAGCTGTTTTTT. The encoded protein is CASSGHGSVTGELFF.